The clone carrying this TCR beta chain has ten or more counts. 5'RACE with 10-nucleotide random UMIs produced the cDNA. TCRdb reanalysed the 5' RACE reads using MiXCR and keeps one entry per CDR3 protein. The sample has fewer than 30,000 distinct CDR3 sequences; about 12% are singletons. The source of the sample is a study of neurological immune-mediated disorders. Trimming took 3 bases from V and 4 from J, leaving 9 bases between them. There are 13 residues in the CDR3. The V gene's germline CDR1 is LNHNV and CDR2 YYDKDF (reference sequence). This sequence was found in a woman in her sixties or seventies with HTLV-1-associated myelopathy (HAM/TSP). The genes are TRBV15 and TRBJ1-2; D is unclear. The sequencing input was PBMCs. In nucleotides, the CDR3 is TGTGCCACCAGCAGCGATCCAGCCTATGGCTACACCTTC. Translated: CATSSDPAYGYTF. Based on the CDR3 plus reference TRBV15 and TRBJ1-2, the full variable domain is DAMVIQNPRYQVTQFGKPVTLSCSQTLNHNVMYWYQQKSSQAPKLLFHYYDKDFNNEADTPDNFQSRRPNTSFCFLDIRSPGLGDTAMYLCATSSDPAYGYTFGSGTRLTVV.